The 13 T cell receptor beta chains below all came from one sample that was sequenced in a study of cytomegalovirus exposure and HLA in healthy donors. It was with 60 Vbeta and 13 Jbeta primers that the PCR ran. Measured with immunoSEQ multiplex PCR; TCRdb has only the in-frame clones, and not every one. This sample has approximately 160,000 clones, with roughly four fifths found just once. Sequenced input: PBMCs. These receptors originate from a girl aged 10-17 years in good health and CMV-seropositive.

This chain joins TRBV5-1 and TRBJ1-1, with 7 bases fitting TRBD1. The CDR3 contains 14 residues. Germline V gene sequence: CDR1 SGHRS, CDR2 YFSETQ. The V gene end was trimmed by 1 base and the J gene end by 5 bases; junction bases not matched to a gene: 5. This CDR3 reads CASSLTNRGTEAFF. The CDR3 coding sequence is TGCGCCAGCAGCTTGACTAACAGGGGTACTGAAGCTTTCTTT. Based on the CDR3 plus reference TRBV5-1 and TRBJ1-1, the full variable domain is KAGVTQTPRYLIKTRGQQVTLSCSPISGHRSVSWYQQTPGQGLQFLFEYFSETQRNKGNFPGRFSGRQFSNSRSEMNVSTLELGDSALYLCASSLTNRGTEAFFGQGTRLTVV.

This rearrangement joins TRBV11-1 to TRBJ1-2, with 7 positions matching TRBD1. The CDR3 is made up of 16 amino acids. Germline trimming cut 6 bases from V and 3 bases from J; bases unmatched to any gene: 13. Germline V gene data show CDR1 as SGHAT and CDR2 as FQDESV (reference sequence). The CDR3 DNA follows: TGTGCCAGCAGGAAACTCGACGGGACAGTAGACTATGGCTACACCTTC. Protein: CASRKLDGTVDYGYTF.

This clone was seen only once. The gene calls are TRBV27 and TRBJ2-1; perhaps TRBD1 as D (5 bases). V gave up 10 bases and J gave up 0 bases, with 16 bases separating them. Per germline, CDR1 MNHEY and CDR2 SMNVEV (reference sequence). This CDR3 comprises 15 residues. The CDR3 nucleotides read TGTGCCACCTCGTTAGGGGCTACCTCCTACAATGAGCAGTTCTTC. It yields the protein CATSLGATSYNEQFF.

The chain couples TRBV5-1 to TRBJ1-1; possible D gene TRBD1, 5 bases. Germline-derived CDR1 and CDR2 are SGHRS and YFSETQ. This CDR3 contains 14 residues. V lost 3 bases and J 4 bases, leaving 13 bases between the germline ends. The chain's CDR3 is CASSSTGEGTEAFF. The CDR3 coding sequence is TGCGCCAGCAGCTCTACGGGGGAGGGCACTGAAGCTTTCTTT.

The chain joins TRBV29-1 to TRBJ2-7, with 7 bases aligning to TRBD1. After removal of 6 bases from V and 3 bases from J, the junction contained 8 bases not matched to a gene. CDR1 SQVTM and CDR2 ANQGSEA come from the germline V gene. This CDR3 contains 13 residues. The DNA for the CDR3 is TGCAGCGTGGATACCGGGACAGACTACGAGCAGTACTTC. It yields the protein CSVDTGTDYEQYF.

The chain employs TRBV27 and TRBJ2-5, with D possibly matching TRBD1 (5 bases). The CDR3 covers 13 residues. Between the trimmed V and J ends, which lost 2 bases and 1 base, there was a span of 5 bases. From germline, CDR1 is MNHEY and CDR2 SMNVEV (reference sequence). CDR3: CASSLRGQETQYF. The CDR3 nucleotides are TGTGCCAGCAGTTTAAGGGGCCAAGAGACCCAGTACTTC.

This clone has only one observation. This sequence joins TRBV4-1 and TRBJ1-1; 7 bases match TRBD1. The CDR3 runs 16 residues. Germline V gives CDR1 MGHRA, CDR2 YSYEKL. V lost 1 base and J lost 2; bases outside the gene matches: 7. CDR3 region: CASSQGGRQGNTEAFF. The CDR3 region has the DNA TGCGCCAGCAGCCAAGGGGGCCGACAGGGAAACACTGAAGCTTTCTTT.

V usage is TRBV19 and J usage is TRBJ1-2, with D perhaps TRBD1 (5 bases). Per the germline V gene, CDR1 is LNHDA and CDR2 is SQIVND (reference sequence). The CDR3 spans 15 residues. Trimming took off 5 bases at V and 4 bases at J, with 17 bases between the two ends. The CDR3 reads CASSPSFRGSYGYTF. CDR3 DNA sequence: TGTGCCAGTAGTCCTTCTTTCCGGGGGTCCTATGGCTACACCTTC.

The V and J genes are TRBV7-8 and TRBJ1-1; D call uncertain. Per the germline V gene, CDR1 is SGHVS and CDR2 is FQNEAQ. CDR3 length equals 13 residues. Trimming took off 5 bases at V and 3 bases at J, with 10 bases between the two ends. The CDR3 DNA follows: TGTGCCAGCAGCCTCATCGGGGACACTGAAGCTTTCTTT. Translating it yields CASSLIGDTEAFF.

The chain employs TRBV7-9 and TRBJ2-5, with D unresolved. The CDR3 runs to 12 residues. Germline V gene sequence: CDR1 SEHNR, CDR2 FQNEAQ (reference sequence). Trimming removed 3 bases from V and 7 bases from J, with 9 bases in between. In DNA, the CDR3 is TGTGCCAGCAGCTTCCAACGAGGGACCCAGTACTTC. Translating it yields CASSFQRGTQYF.

J is TRBJ1-1 and V is TRBV6-5; maybe TRBD1 (6 bases). Germline V gene sequence: CDR1 MNHEY, CDR2 SVGAGI. V lost 6 bases, J lost 1 base, and 12 bases lay in between. The CDR3 sequence is 14 residues long. The CDR3 sequence is CASSWIQGNTEAFF. The DNA of the CDR3 is TGTGCCAGCAGCTGGATACAGGGGAACACTGAAGCTTTCTTT.

The chain is built from TRBV9 and TRBJ2-7; 8 nucleotides agree with TRBD1. In germline, CDR1 is SGDLS, CDR2 YYNGEE. The trim removed 3 bases at V and 0 bases at J, leaving 2 bases unmatched. This CDR3 has 14 amino acids. The CDR3 region has the DNA TGTGCCAGCAGCGGGGACAGGACCTCCTACGAGCAGTACTTC. Its translation: CASSGDRTSYEQYF.

A note on this clone: One junction end does not reproduce the germline sequence, and a read error may be involved. The chain joins TRBV7-7 to TRBJ1-4; D is unclear. The CDR3 runs to 14 residues. Germline CDR1 SSHAT, CDR2 FNYEAQ (reference sequence). CDR3 protein: CASSPGLTNEKLFF. CDR3 sequence (DNA): TGTGCTAGCAGCCCAGGTTTGACTAATGAAAAACTGTTTTTT.